This T cell receptor (beta chain) emerged from a study of cytomegalovirus exposure and HLA in healthy donors. In the PCR, 60 Vbeta and 13 Jbeta primers were used. Source study methods: About 11 million of the approximately 80 million unique TCR beta chains counted in a later analysis were shared. Here immunoSEQ multiplex PCR was the method, and the copy in TCRdb shows in-frame clones only, minus some. Clonal size and the V and J genes are those of that table, whereas D and trimming came from the DNA. The table has 55,000 to 80,000 clones, approximately 81% seen once. Worth noting for this clone: Antigen specificity is unknown.

This CDR3 is built from 15 residues. Germline V lookup: CDR1 SGDLS, CDR2 YYNGEE. V lost 4 bases and J lost 7; bases outside the gene matches: 5. General study results and limits: Whilst most TCR sequences proved rare, a subset of public TCRs occurred across many donors.

The gene calls are TRBV9 and TRBJ1-6, with 10 nucleotides matching TRBD1. The source of this sequence is a woman in her thirties in good health and CMV-seronegative. Sequencing was done on a sample of PBMCs. The CDR3 region has the DNA TGTGCCAGCAGCCCCACGGGACAGGGGAATTCACCCCTCCACTTT. Translation gives CASSPTGQGNSPLHF.